This entry lists 2 T cell receptor beta chains sequenced from one sample in a study of monozygotic twins with inflammatory bowel disease. TCRdb re-called the 5' RACE reads and catalogs CDR3 proteins one per entry, DNA excluded. The specimen's table records approximately 420,000 distinct CDR3 sequences. Source material: blood. The origin of the receptors is a human donor with ulcerative colitis or Crohn's disease, or a healthy co-twin of an affected twin (not recorded which).

This chain joins TRBV7-2 and TRBJ2-6. The CDR3 contains 15 residues. Looked up from germline, CDR1 is SGHTA and CDR2 is FQGNSA. The CDR3: CASTPQSSGANVLTF.

This chain joins TRBV2 and TRBJ2-1. Per the germline V gene, CDR1 is SNHLY and CDR2 is FYNNEI. The CDR3 totals 15 residues. The CDR3 is CASSARVGSYNEQFF.